The 15 T cell receptor beta chains given below trace back to one sample, sequenced in a study of cytomegalovirus exposure and HLA in healthy donors (TCRdb year 2017). To prepare the library, the immunoSEQ multiplex PCR assay was applied. A mixture of 60 forward primers for TCR Vbeta segments and 13 reverse primers for TCR Jbeta segments was used in the multiplex PCR. What TCRdb holds here is the immuneACCESS table cut down to in-frame rearrangements. Part of the clones is not present; checked against another copy, under half of the missing clones reflect an unresolved V gene, and the others are unexplained. In all, the sample holds under 200,000 clones, and 84% of those were seen once. The leading ten clones occupy 0.38% of the sample. The sequenced sample was PBMCs. These receptors were collected from a boy aged 2 to 10 in good health and CMV-seronegative.

This clone has just a few counts. The V call is TRBV28, the J call TRBJ1-4; D is undetermined. The CDR3 covers 13 residues. Germline loops: CDR1 MDHEN, CDR2 SYDVKM. V lost 2 bases to trimming and J lost 6 bases, with 7 bases between them. CDR3 sequence (DNA): TGTGCCAGCAGTTTAAACACCTATGAAAAACTGTTTTTT. Its translation is CASSLNTYEKLFF. The full variable domain, its missing parts supplied by reference TRBV28 and TRBJ1-4, is DVKVTQSSRYLVKRTGEKVFLECVQDMDHENMFWYRQDPGLGLRLIYFSYDVKMKEKGDIPEGYSVSREKKERFSLILESASTNQTSMYLCASSLNTYEKLFFGSGTQLSVL.

J is TRBJ2-7 and V is TRBV19; 13 positions agree with TRBD2. CDR3 length: 15 amino acids. V dropped 4 bases and J dropped 2; count of bases not matched to a gene: 2. Germline loops: CDR1 LNHDA, CDR2 SQIVND (reference sequence). The CDR3 region has the DNA TGTGCCAGTAGTACGGGACTAGCGGGGACCTACGAGCAGTACTTC. Translated: CASSTGLAGTYEQYF.

The chain employs TRBV9 and TRBJ2-1; 11 bases match TRBD2. CDR3 length: 17 amino acids. J lost 4 bases, V lost 3 bases, and 9 bases had no gene match. Germline V gene lookup returns CDR1 SGDLS and CDR2 YYNGEE. DNA of the CDR3: TGTGCCAGCAGCGATATTAGCGGGAGGGCCGGGTACAATGAGCAGTTCTTC. The encoded protein is CASSDISGRAGYNEQFF.

V is TRBV4-1 and J is TRBJ2-3; the match to TRBD2 covers 9 bases. Losses at the gene ends were 4 bases for V and 2 bases for J; bases not matched to a gene: 7. Germline assignment: CDR1 MGHRA and CDR2 YSYEKL. The CDR3 length is 16 residues. CDR3 nucleotide sequence: TGCGCCAGCAGCCTCTTGACTAGCGGAGCCACAGATACGCAGTATTTT. The encoded protein is CASSLLTSGATDTQYF.

V and J are TRBV6-5 and TRBJ1-5; TRBD1 matches 8 bases. The CDR3 consists of 13 residues. Looked up from germline, CDR1 is MNHEY and CDR2 is SVGAGI. V lost 8 bases, J lost 7 bases, and 7 bases stayed unmatched. CDR3 residues: CASGRTGKQPQHF. The CDR3 DNA reads TGTGCCAGCGGGAGGACAGGGAAGCAGCCCCAGCATTTT.

Concerning this clone itself: This sample also contains other DNA sequences that code for the same CDR3. The chain has TRBV28 and TRBJ1-2; TRBD1 might be the D (5 bases). The V gene lost 3 bases and the J gene lost 3 bases, with 8 bases spanning the gap. The CDR3 runs 13 residues. Germline CDR1 is MDHEN and CDR2 is SYDVKM. The CDR3 reads CASSLGGDYGYTF. CDR3 nucleotides: TGTGCCAGCAGTTTGGGGGGGGACTATGGCTACACCTTC.

The chain uses TRBV27 and TRBJ1-2; D unresolved. Per the germline V gene, CDR1 is MNHEY and CDR2 is SMNVEV (reference sequence). This CDR3 region has 14 residues. Trimming cost V 2 bases and J 0 bases, with 7 bases left between them. CDR3: CASSLRVSNYGYTF. The CDR3, as DNA: TGTGCCAGCAGTTTACGGGTCTCTAACTATGGCTACACCTTC.

Comments on this clone: The limits of the CDR3 on the DNA are not certain, so only TCRdb's listed CDR3 is given. V gene TRBV28 combines with J gene TRBJ2-7; TRBD2, the table's D call, lacks a check against the DNA. Germline CDR1 MDHEN, CDR2 SYDVKM. Counting both end residues, the CDR3 totals 13 amino acids. CDR3 protein: CASSLWGAGTKVF.

This chain's CDR3 is CASSQLAGVGGELFF. The CDR3 DNA reads as TGTGCCAGCAGCCAACTAGCGGGAGTGGGCGGGGAGCTGTTTTTT. This sequence joins TRBV4-2 and TRBJ2-2; TRBD2 matches at 10 bases. The J segment lost 7 bases and the V segment lost 2 bases, leaving 4 bases of the junction unmatched. Germline V CDR1 and CDR2: LGHNA, YNFKEQ. This CDR3 contains 15 residues.

The J gene is TRBJ2-7, the V gene TRBV9, with 9 bases aligning to TRBD1. This CDR3 has 15 amino acids. The germline CDR1 and CDR2 sequences are SGDLS and YYNGEE. V lost 3 bases, J lost 5 bases, and 9 bases stayed unmatched. CDR3 bases: TGTGCCAGCAGCGGACCCGGGACAGGGTTACACGAGCAGTACTTC. This gives the protein CASSGPGTGLHEQYF.

The chain couples TRBV6-6 to TRBJ2-3; TRBD2 aligns across 8 bases. This CDR3 is built from 16 residues. Unmatched junction bases numbered 4, after V lost 2 bases and J lost 0 bases. Germline V gene data show CDR1 as MNHNY and CDR2 as SVGAGI (reference sequence). The CDR3 coding sequence is TGTGCCAGCAGTTACACTAGCGGTAAAAGCACAGATACGCAGTATTTT. Translation gives CASSYTSGKSTDTQYF.

The chain links TRBV12-5 to TRBJ1-1, with 10 bases lining up with TRBD1. The CDR3 consists of 14 residues. Losses at the gene ends were 6 bases for V and 3 bases for J; bases not matched to a gene: 4. The germline V gene encodes CDR1 LGHNT and CDR2 FRNRAP. The CDR3 DNA is TGTGCTAGTGGCCCCGGGACAGGGGACACTGAAGCTTTCTTT. Translated: CASGPGTGDTEAFF.

This clone has only a few counts. The CDR3: CASSLPGVSGNTEAFF. Written as DNA, the CDR3 is TGTGCCAGCAGCTTACCAGGGGTTTCGGGGAACACTGAAGCTTTCTTT. The V call is TRBV7-2, the J call TRBJ1-1; possibly TRBD1 for D (6 bases). Germline CDR1 reads SGHTA; CDR2 reads FQGNSA. Trimming removed 2 bases at V and 1 base at J, with 14 bases between. CDR3 size: 16 residues.

This chain uses TRBV29-1 with TRBJ2-7; TRBD2 matches at 13 bases. Per the germline V gene, CDR1 is SQVTM and CDR2 is ANQGSEA. The CDR3 sequence is 16 residues long. With 6 bases clipped from V and 4 bases from J, the junction kept 12 bases outside the gene matches. This CDR3 is CSVGPGLAGRVYEQYF. CDR3 sequence (DNA): TGCAGCGTGGGCCCGGGACTAGCGGGACGGGTATACGAGCAGTACTTC.

The rearrangement links TRBV28 to TRBJ2-2, with 11 bases identical to TRBD2. Trimming at V came to 3 bases and at J to 1 base, leaving 1 base not matched to a gene. The V gene's germline CDR1 is MDHEN and CDR2 SYDVKM. This CDR3 has 16 amino acids. CDR3 region: CASSFGTSGNTGELFF. The CDR3 nucleotides read TGTGCCAGCAGTTTCGGGACTAGCGGGAACACCGGGGAGCTGTTTTTT.